This T cell receptor beta chain came from a study of regulatory T cells in long-lasting Graves disease. Findings and limits, study-wide: Newly diagnosed Graves' patients exceeded persistent ones in TCR diversity. Thyroid tissue went unexamined; only peripheral blood was analyzed. When disease was persistent, TRBV28, TRBJ1-2 and TRBJ2-5 were the favored segments.

With V trimmed by 7 bases and J by 4 bases, 6 bases remained unmatched. The CDR3 runs to 13 residues. The germline V gene encodes CDR1 DFQATT and CDR2 SNEGSKA (reference sequence). To make TCR beta libraries, researchers used iRepertoire HTBI primers and Arm-PCR of CDR3 regions. TCRdb used MiXCR to reprocess the multiplex PCR reads, holding one entry per CDR3 protein. The sample carries 700,000 or so distinct CDR3 sequences, 25% to 30% recorded once. In regard to this clonotype: The antigen is unknown.

Specified time point: persistent/refractory GD, antithyroid drugs over 5 years with positive TRAb. Generation of the TCR library employed RNA extracted from PBMCs. Recruitment took place at an endocrinology department in Xi'an, China. This clonotype was sampled from a female donor with Graves disease. The chain employs TRBV20-1 and TRBJ2-5; 10 nucleotides line up with TRBD1. Sample: peripheral blood mononuclear cells (PBMCs), taken when the disease was refractory, from a patient treated with antithyroid drugs. The CDR3 nucleotides are TGCAGTGTCTTGACAGGGGGCACAGAGACCCAGTACTTC. Translating it yields CSVLTGGTETQYF.